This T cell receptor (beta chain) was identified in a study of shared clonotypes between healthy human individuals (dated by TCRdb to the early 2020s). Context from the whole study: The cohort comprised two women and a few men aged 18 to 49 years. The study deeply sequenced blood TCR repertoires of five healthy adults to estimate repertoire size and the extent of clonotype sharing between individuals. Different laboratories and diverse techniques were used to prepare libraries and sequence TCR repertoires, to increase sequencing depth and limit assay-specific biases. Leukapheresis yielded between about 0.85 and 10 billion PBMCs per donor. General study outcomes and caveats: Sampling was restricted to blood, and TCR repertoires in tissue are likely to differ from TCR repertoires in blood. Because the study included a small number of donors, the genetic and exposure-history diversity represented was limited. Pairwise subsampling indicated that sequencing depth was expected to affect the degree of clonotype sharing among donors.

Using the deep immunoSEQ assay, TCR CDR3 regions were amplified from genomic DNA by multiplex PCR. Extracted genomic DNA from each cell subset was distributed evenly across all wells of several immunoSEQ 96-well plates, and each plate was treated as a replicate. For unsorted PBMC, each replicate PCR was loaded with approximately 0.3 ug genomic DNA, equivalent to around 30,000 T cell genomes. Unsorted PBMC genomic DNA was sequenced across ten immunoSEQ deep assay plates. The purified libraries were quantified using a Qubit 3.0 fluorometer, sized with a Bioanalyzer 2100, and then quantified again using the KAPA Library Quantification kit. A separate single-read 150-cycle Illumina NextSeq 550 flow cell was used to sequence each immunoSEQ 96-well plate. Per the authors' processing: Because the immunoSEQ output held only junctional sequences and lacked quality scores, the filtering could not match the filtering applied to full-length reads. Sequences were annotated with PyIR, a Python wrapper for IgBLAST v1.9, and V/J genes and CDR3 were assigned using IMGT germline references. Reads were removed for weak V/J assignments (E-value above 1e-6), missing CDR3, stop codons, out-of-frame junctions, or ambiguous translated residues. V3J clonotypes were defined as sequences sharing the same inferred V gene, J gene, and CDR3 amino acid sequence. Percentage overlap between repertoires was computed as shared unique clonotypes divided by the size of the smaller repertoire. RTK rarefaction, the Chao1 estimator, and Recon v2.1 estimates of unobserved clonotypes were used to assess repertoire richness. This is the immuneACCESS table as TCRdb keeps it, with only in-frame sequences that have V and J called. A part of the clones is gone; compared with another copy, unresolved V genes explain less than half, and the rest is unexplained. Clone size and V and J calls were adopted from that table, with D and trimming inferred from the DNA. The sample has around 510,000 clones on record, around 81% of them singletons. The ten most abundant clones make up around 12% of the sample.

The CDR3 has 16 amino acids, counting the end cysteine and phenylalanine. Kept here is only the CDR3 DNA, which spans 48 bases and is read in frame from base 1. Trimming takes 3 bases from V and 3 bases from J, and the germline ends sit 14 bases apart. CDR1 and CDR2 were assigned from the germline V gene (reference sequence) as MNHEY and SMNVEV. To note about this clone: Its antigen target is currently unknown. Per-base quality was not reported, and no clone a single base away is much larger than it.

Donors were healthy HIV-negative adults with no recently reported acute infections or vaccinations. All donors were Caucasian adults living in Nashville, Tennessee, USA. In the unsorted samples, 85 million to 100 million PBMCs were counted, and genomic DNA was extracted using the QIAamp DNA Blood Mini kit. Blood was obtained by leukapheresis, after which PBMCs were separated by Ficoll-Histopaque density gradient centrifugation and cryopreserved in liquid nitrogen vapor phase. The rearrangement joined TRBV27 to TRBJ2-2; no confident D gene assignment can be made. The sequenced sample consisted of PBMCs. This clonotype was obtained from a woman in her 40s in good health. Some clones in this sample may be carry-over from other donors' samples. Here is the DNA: TGTGCCAGCAGTTTTATGGACCCTGCTTACACCGGGGAGCTGTTTTTT. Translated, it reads CASSFMDPAYTGELFF.